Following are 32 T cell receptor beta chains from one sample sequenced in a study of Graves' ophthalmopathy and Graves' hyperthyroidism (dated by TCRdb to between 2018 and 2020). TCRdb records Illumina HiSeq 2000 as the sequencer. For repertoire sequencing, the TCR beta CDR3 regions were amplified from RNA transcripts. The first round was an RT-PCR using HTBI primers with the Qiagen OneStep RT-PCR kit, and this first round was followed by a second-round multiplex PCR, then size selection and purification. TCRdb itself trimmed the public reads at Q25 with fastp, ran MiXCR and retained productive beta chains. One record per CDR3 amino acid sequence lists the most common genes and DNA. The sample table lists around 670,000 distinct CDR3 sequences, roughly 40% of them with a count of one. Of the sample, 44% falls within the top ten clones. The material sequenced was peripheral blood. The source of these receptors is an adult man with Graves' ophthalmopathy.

The CDR3 region is CASSSLPGVQGAGANVLTF. The CDR3 region has the DNA TGTGCCAGCAGCTCATTACCAGGGGTCCAGGGGGCGGGGGCCAACGTCCTGACTTTC. V usage is TRBV11-1 and J usage is TRBJ2-6; 8 nucleotides match TRBD1. Germline CDR1 SGHAT, CDR2 FQDESV (reference sequence). After removal of 4 bases from V and 4 bases from J, the junction contained 15 bases not matched to a gene. This CDR3 spans 19 amino acids.

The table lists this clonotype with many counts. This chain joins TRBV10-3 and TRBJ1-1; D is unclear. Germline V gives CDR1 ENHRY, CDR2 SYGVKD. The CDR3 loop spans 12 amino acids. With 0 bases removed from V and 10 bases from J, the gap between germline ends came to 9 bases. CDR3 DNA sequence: TGTGCCATCAGTGAGTCAGGGTTGGGAGCTTTCTTT. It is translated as CAISESGLGAFF.

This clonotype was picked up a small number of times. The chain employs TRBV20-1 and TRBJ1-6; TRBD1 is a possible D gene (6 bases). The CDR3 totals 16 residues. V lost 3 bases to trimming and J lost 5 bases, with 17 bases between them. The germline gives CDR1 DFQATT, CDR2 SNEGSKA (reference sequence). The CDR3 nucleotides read TGCAGTGCTAGTACGATTAGGACAGCAAATAATTCACCCCTCCACTTT. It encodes CSASTIRTANNSPLHF.

CDR3 coding DNA: TGTGCCAGCAGCCAAGGGATAGACAGGGAGCTGTTTTTT. It translates to CASSQGIDRELFF. The chain joins TRBV7-9 to TRBJ2-2; D is unclear. The length of the CDR3 is 13 residues. V lost 5 bases and J lost 9, with 13 bases in between. From germline, CDR1 is SEHNR and CDR2 FQNEAQ (reference sequence).

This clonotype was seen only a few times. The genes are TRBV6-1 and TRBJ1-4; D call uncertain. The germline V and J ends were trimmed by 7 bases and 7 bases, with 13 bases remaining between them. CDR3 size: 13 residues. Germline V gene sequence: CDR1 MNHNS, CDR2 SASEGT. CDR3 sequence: CASTYGVGEKLFF. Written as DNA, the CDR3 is TGTGCCAGCACTTACGGGGTCGGTGAAAAACTGTTTTTT.

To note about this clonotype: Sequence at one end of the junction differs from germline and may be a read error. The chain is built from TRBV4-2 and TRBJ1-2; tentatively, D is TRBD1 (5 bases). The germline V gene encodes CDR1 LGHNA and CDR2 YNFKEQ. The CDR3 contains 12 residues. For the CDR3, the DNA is TGTGCCAGCAGCCAGGGACCCTTGGCCGAGGACTTC. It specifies CASSQGPLAEDF.

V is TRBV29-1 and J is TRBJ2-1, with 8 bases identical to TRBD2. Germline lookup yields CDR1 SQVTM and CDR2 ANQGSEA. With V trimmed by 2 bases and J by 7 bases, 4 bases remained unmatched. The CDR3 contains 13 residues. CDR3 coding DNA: TGCAGCGTTGAACGCCCTAGCGGGAATGAGCAGTTCTTC. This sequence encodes CSVERPSGNEQFF.

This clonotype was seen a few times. The CDR3 nucleotides read TGTGCCAGCAGCTTGGATCCGGCAGGGAATGGCTACACCTTC. It translates to CASSLDPAGNGYTF. This chain connects TRBV5-6 to TRBJ1-2, with D maybe TRBD1 (5 bases). With 0 bases removed from V and 6 bases from J, the gap between germline ends came to 12 bases. This CDR3 has 14 amino acids. CDR1 SGHDT and CDR2 YYEEEE come from the germline V gene.

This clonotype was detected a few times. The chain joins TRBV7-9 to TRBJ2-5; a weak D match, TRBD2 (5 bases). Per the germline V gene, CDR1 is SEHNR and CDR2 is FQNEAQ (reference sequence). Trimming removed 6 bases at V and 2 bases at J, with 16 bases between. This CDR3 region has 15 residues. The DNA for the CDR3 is TGTGCCAGCAGTTCCCTTCGGGGATTTCAAGAGACCCAGTACTTC. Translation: CASSSLRGFQETQYF.

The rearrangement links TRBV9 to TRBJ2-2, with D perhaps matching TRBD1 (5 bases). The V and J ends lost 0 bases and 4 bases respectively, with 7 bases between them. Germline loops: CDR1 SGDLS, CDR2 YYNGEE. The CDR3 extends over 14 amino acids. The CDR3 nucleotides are TGTGCCAGCAGCGTAGTTGACAGCACCGGGGAGCTGTTTTTT. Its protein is CASSVVDSTGELFF. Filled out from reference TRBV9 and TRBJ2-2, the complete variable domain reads DSGVTQTPKHLITATGQRVTLRCSPRSGDLSVYWYQQSLDQGLQFLIQYYNGEERAKGNILERFSAQQFPDLHSELNLSSLELGDSALYFCASSVVDSTGELFFGEGSRLTVL.

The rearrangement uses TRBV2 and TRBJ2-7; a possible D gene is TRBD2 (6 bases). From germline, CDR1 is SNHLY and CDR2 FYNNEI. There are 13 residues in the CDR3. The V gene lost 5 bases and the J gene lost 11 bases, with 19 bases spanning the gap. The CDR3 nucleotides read TGTGCCAGCAGTTTAGGCCTGCGGGGTCTTGAGTACTTC. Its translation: CASSLGLRGLEYF.

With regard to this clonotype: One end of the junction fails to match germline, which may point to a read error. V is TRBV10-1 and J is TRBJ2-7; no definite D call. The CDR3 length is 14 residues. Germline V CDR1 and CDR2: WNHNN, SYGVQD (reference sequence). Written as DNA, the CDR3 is TGTGCCAGCAGTGAATGGGAAACGGACTACGAGCAGTACTTC. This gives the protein CASSEWETDYEQYF.

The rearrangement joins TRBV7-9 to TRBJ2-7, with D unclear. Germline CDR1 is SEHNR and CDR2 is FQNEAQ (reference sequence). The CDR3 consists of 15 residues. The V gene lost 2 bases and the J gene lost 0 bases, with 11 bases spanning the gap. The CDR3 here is CASSLNKYTSYEQYF. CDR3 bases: TGTGCCAGCAGCTTAAATAAGTATACCTCCTACGAGCAGTACTTC.

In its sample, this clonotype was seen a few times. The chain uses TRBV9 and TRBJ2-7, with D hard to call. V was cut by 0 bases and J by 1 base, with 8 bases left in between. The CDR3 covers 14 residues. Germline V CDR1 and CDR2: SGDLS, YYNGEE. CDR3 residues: CASSVDHSSYEQYF. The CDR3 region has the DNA TGTGCCAGCAGCGTAGATCACAGTTCCTACGAGCAGTACTTC.

The CDR3 sequence is CASSLARAGINTEAFF. The CDR3 DNA reads TGTGCCAGCAGCTTGGCGAGGGCGGGAATCAACACTGAAGCTTTCTTT. V gene TRBV7-9 combines with J gene TRBJ1-1; no definite D call. CDR3 size: 16 residues. Germline values: CDR1 SEHNR, CDR2 FQNEAQ (reference sequence). V was pared by 3 bases and J by 2 bases, with 16 bases between. The full variable domain, its missing parts supplied by reference TRBV7-9 and TRBJ1-1, is DTGVSQNPRHKITKRGQNVTFRCDPISEHNRLYWYRQTLGQGPEFLTYFQNEAQLEKSRLLSDRFSAERPKGSFSTLEIQRTEQGDSAMYLCASSLARAGINTEAFFGQGTRLTVV.

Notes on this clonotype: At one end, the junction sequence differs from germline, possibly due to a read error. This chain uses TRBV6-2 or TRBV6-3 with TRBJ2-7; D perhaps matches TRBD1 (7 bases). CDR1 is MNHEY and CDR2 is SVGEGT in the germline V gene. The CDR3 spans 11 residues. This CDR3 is CAGRGAYEQYF. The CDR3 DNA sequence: TGTGCCGGCAGGGGGGCCTACGAGCAGTACTTC.

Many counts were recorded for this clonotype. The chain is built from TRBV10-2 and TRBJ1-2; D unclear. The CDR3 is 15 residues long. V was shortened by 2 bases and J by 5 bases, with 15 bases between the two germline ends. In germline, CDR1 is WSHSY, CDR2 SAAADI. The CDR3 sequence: CASSEQATRWYGYTF. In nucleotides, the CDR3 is TGCGCCAGCAGTGAGCAGGCCACGAGGTGGTATGGCTACACCTTC.

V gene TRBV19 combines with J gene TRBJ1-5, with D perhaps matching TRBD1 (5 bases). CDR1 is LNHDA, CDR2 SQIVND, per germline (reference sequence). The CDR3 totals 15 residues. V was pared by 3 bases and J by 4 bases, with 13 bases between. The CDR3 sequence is CASSIGGDSNQPQHF. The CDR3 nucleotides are TGTGCCAGTAGTATTGGCGGGGACTCGAATCAGCCCCAGCATTTT.

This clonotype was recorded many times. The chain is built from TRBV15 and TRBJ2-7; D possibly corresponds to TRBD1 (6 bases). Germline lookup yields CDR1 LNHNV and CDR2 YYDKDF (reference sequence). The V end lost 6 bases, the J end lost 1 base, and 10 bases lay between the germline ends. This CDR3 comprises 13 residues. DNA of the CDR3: TGTGCCACCAGTAACAGGGTTTCCTACGAGCAGTACTTC. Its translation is CATSNRVSYEQYF.

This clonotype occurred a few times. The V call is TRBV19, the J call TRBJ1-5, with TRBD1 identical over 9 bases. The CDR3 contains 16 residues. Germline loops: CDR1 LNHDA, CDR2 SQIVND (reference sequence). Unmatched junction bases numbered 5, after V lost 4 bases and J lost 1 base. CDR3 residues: CASSTTGGESNQPQHF. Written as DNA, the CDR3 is TGTGCCAGTAGTACAACAGGGGGCGAGAGCAATCAGCCCCAGCATTTT.

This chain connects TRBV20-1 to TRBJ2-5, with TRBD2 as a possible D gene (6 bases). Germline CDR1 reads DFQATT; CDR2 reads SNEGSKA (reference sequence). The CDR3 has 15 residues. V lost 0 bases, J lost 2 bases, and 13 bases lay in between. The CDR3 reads CSARDSTSSQETQYF. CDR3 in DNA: TGCAGTGCTAGAGATTCGACTAGTTCTCAAGAGACCCAGTACTTC.

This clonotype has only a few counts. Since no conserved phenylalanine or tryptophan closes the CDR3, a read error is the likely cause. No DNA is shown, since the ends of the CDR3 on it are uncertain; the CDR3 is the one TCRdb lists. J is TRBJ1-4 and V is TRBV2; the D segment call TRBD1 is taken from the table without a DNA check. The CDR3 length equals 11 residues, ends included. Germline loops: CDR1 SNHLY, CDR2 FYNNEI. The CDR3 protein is CASSEGTGQVY.

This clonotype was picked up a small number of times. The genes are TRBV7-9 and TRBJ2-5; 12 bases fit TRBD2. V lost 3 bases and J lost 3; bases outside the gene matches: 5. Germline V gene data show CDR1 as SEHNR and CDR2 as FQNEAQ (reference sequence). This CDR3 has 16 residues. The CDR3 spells CASSLETSGREETQYF. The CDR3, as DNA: TGTGCCAGCAGCTTGGAGACTAGCGGGAGAGAAGAGACCCAGTACTTC.

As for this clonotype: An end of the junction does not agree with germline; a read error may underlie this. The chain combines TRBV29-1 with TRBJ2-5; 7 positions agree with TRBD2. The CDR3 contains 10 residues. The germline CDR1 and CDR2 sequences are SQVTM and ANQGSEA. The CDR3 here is CSWEGVTQYF. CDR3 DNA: TGCAGCTGGGAGGGAGTGACCCAGTATTTC.

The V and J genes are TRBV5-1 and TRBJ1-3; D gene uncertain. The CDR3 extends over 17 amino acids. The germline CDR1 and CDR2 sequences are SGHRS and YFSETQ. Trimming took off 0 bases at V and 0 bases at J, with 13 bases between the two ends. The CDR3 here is CASSLVDGTLSGNTIYF. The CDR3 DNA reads TGCGCCAGCAGCTTGGTTGACGGAACGCTCTCTGGAAACACCATATATTTT.

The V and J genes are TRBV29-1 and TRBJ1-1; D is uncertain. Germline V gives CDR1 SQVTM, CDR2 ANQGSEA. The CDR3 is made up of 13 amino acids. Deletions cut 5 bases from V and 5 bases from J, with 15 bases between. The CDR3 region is CSVRAVGETEAFF. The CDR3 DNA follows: TGCAGCGTTAGGGCAGTGGGTGAGACTGAAGCTTTCTTT.

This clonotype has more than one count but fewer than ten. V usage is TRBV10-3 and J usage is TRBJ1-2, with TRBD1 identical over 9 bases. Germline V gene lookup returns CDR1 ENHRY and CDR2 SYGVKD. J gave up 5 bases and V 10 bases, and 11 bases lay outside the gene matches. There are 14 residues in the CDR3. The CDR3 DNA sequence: TGTGCCAGCAGAGAGTTCGACAGGGGGTATGGCTACACCTTC. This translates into CASREFDRGYGYTF.

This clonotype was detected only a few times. CDR3 protein: CAVRTGGGYEQYF. The DNA for the CDR3 is TGTGCCGTTCGGACAGGGGGCGGTTACGAGCAGTACTTC. The J gene is TRBJ2-7, the V gene TRBV11-2, with TRBD1 identical over 11 bases. CDR3 length: 13 residues. Germline CDR1 and CDR2: SGHAT and FQNNGV. The V gene end was trimmed by 11 bases and the J gene end by 4 bases; junction bases not matched to a gene: 7.

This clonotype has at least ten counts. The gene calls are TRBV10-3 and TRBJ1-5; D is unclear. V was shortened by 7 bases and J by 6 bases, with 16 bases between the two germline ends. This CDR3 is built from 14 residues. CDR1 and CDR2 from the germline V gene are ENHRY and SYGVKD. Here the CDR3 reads CAITSEEEGQPQHF. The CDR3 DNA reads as TGTGCCATCACTAGTGAGGAGGAGGGTCAGCCCCAGCATTTT.

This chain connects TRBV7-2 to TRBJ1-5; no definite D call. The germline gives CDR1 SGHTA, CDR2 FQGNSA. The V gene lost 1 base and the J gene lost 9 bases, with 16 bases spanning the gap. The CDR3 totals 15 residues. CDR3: CASSLEWQPGGPQHF. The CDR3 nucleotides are TGTGCCAGCAGCTTAGAGTGGCAGCCCGGAGGGCCCCAGCATTTT.

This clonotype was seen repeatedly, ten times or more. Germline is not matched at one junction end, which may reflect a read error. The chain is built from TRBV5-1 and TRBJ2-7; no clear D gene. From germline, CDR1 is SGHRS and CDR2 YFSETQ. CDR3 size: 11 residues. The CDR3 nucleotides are TGTGCCAGCAGCTTGGAAGGGGAGCAGTACTTC. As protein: CASSLEGEQYF.

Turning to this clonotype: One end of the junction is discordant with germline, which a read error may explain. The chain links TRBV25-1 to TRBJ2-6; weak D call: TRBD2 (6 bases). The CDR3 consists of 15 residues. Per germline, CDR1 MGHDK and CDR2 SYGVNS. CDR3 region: CASSEAGSGPFTEAF. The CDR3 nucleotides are TGTGCCAGCAGTGAGGCGGGATCGGGACCTTTTACTGAAGCTTTC. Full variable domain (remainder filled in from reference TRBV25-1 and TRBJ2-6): EADIYQTPRYLVIGTGKKITLECSQTMGHDKMYWYQQDPGMELHLIHYSYGVNSTEKGDLSSESTVSRIRTEHFPLTLESARPSHTSQYLCASSEAGSGPFTEAFGAGSRLTVL.